This paragraph reports one TCR beta chain. Its target is unknown. The data derive from a study of a mutant IDH1 vaccine in newly diagnosed glioma. Time point specified: week 47, end of study. The investigators gave 300 ug of mutant IDH1 20-mer peptide in each vaccine dose, together with topical imiquimod. Eight vaccinations were given in weeks 1, 3, 5, 7, 11, 15, 19 and 23. Trimming left V 8 bases short and J 6 bases short, with 16 bases between. The CDR3 contains 14 residues. The germline V gene encodes CDR1 MNHEY and CDR2 SMNVEV (reference sequence). Sequencing used immunoSEQ multiplex PCR; TCRdb keeps in-frame clones, though not all of them. The data show some 60,000 clones, with under 85% seen just once and about 3.8% held by the top ten.

The chain combines TRBV27 with TRBJ2-2; D remains unclear. Source: PBMCs, taken from a glioma patient whose treatment included an IDH1 peptide vaccine. The clonotype comes from a man under 40 with glioma. CDR3 region: CASGIAGVPGELFF. The CDR3 bases are TGTGCCAGCGGTATAGCCGGCGTACCCGGGGAGCTGTTTTTT.